These 31 T cell receptor beta chains were sequenced from one sample in a study of PD-1 blockade in classical Hodgkin lymphoma. The time point here: cycle 4 day 1 (C4D1), after less than 7 weeks of nivolumab. All patients relapsed after autologous stem cell transplantation, and brentuximab vedotin exposure varied. With magnetic negative selection, CD4+ T cells were purified from PBMCs that had been thawed. Repertoires were generated with immunoSEQ multiplex PCR, while TCRdb's copy carries only in-frame clones and drops some. The data show 15,000 to 20,000 clones, with around 78% seen just once and 2.6% held by the top ten. The sample in question was CD4+ T cells from blood, obtained before the fourth cycle of nivolumab. The receptors were sampled from a human donor with classical Hodgkin lymphoma.

This chain uses TRBV7-8 with TRBJ2-2; D uncertain. The V end lost 2 bases, the J end lost 7 bases, and 11 bases lay between the germline ends. The CDR3 is 14 residues long. CDR1 SGHVS and CDR2 FQNEAQ come from the germline V gene. The CDR3 DNA reads TGTGCCAGCAGCTTATTAGTCTCAATCGGGGAGCTGTTTTTT. It codes for CASSLLVSIGELFF.

This chain uses TRBV5-1 with TRBJ2-5, with no clear D. CDR3 length: 16 amino acids. Germline CDR1 SGHRS, CDR2 YFSETQ. V was trimmed by 4 bases and J by 0 bases, leaving 16 bases between them. CDR3 in amino acids: CASSRFLMGYQETQYF. The CDR3 nucleotides are TGCGCCAGCAGCCGCTTCCTTATGGGCTACCAAGAGACCCAGTACTTC.

The CDR3 spells CASSFRAGVTGELFF. In DNA form, the CDR3 reads TGTGCCAGCAGTTTTCGGGCAGGGGTTACCGGGGAGCTGTTTTTT. This chain joins TRBV27 and TRBJ2-2; tentatively, D is TRBD1 (6 bases). This CDR3 contains 15 residues. Germline V gives CDR1 MNHEY, CDR2 SMNVEV (reference sequence). Trimming left V 3 bases short and J 5 bases short, with 13 bases between.

In this sample, this clone turned up a few times. The chain employs TRBV19 and TRBJ1-1, with no clear D. Germline V gene sequence: CDR1 LNHDA, CDR2 SQIVND (reference sequence). Trimming stripped 6 bases from V and 1 base from J, with 9 bases between. CDR3 length: 13 amino acids. The CDR3 sequence is CASSLQQNTEAFF. The CDR3 DNA follows: TGTGCCAGTAGCTTACAGCAGAACACTGAAGCTTTCTTT.

This clone was picked up a small number of times. This chain links TRBV20-1 with TRBJ2-5; D call uncertain. This CDR3 contains 10 residues. The germline V gene encodes CDR1 DFQATT and CDR2 SNEGSKA (reference sequence). Trimming took 6 bases from V and 6 from J, leaving 8 bases between them. The CDR3 region is CSAKKKTQYF. The CDR3 bases are TGCAGTGCGAAGAAGAAGACCCAGTACTTC.

This clone showed up just a few times. The rearrangement uses TRBV19 and TRBJ2-7; 7 positions match TRBD1. The V and J ends lost 10 bases and 2 bases, in that order; junction bases with no gene match: 17. The CDR3 covers 16 residues. Germline lookup yields CDR1 LNHDA and CDR2 SQIVND (reference sequence). The CDR3 here is CATSLRAGTATYEQYF. The CDR3 DNA follows: TGTGCCACTTCTCTCCGCGCCGGGACAGCTACCTACGAGCAGTACTTC.

J is TRBJ1-5 and V is TRBV28; the D gene is possibly TRBD1 (6 bases). V dropped 5 bases and J dropped 6 bases, with 17 bases sitting between them. The germline V gene has CDR1 MDHEN and CDR2 SYDVKM. The CDR3 contains 15 residues. The CDR3 loop is CASSINQGFGQPQHF. CDR3 DNA: TGTGCCAGCAGTATCAACCAGGGGTTTGGTCAGCCCCAGCATTTT. Full variable domain (rest looked up from reference TRBV28 and TRBJ1-5): DVKVTQSSRYLVKRTGEKVFLECVQDMDHENMFWYRQDPGLGLRLIYFSYDVKMKEKGDIPEGYSVSREKKERFSLILESASTNQTSMYLCASSINQGFGQPQHFGDGTRLSIL.

This chain connects TRBV19 to TRBJ2-6; D remains ambiguous. Trimming stripped 7 bases from V and 0 bases from J, with 10 bases between. CDR1 is LNHDA, CDR2 SQIVND, per germline (reference sequence). The CDR3 loop spans 15 amino acids. The CDR3 nucleotides are TGTGCCAGTACCCTCTGGAGCTCTGGGGCCAACGTCCTGACTTTC. Amino acid sequence: CASTLWSSGANVLTF.

V is TRBV2 and J is TRBJ2-5; weak D call: TRBD1 (6 bases). CDR3 size: 13 residues. Trimming took 6 bases from V and 3 from J, leaving 11 bases between them. Looked up from germline, CDR1 is SNHLY and CDR2 is FYNNEI. CDR3 bases: TGTGCCAGCAGCAGGGACATCGAAGAGACCCAGTACTTC. This encodes CASSRDIEETQYF.

This clone was counted a few times. The V and J genes are TRBV6-5 and TRBJ1-1; maybe TRBD1 (6 bases). The V gene lost 5 bases and the J gene lost 5 bases, with 9 bases spanning the gap. The CDR3 totals 12 residues. Germline V gene data show CDR1 as MNHEY and CDR2 as SVGAGI. The CDR3 DNA sequence: TGTGCCAGCAGTACAGGGTCTACTGAAGCTTTCTTT. Its translation is CASSTGSTEAFF.

The V and J genes are TRBV19 and TRBJ2-1; 8 bases agree with TRBD2. Per the germline V gene, CDR1 is LNHDA and CDR2 is SQIVND (reference sequence). This CDR3 comprises 16 residues. The junction had 7 bases not matched to a gene; V was cut back by 2 bases and J by 4 bases. The CDR3 DNA reads as TGTGCCAGTAGTATACGGGCCAGCGGGAGTTACAATGAGCAGTTCTTC. Its translation is CASSIRASGSYNEQFF.

V and J are TRBV30 and TRBJ1-2; D is possibly TRBD1 (5 bases). The CDR3 sequence is 17 residues long. V lost 1 base and J 3 bases, leaving 21 bases between the germline ends. The germline V gene has CDR1 GTSNPN and CDR2 SVGIG (reference sequence). The CDR3 region has the DNA TGTGCCTGGAGTGACCGGGACGGTGCTTACTACTACTATGGCTACACCTTC. It codes for CAWSDRDGAYYYYGYTF.

This clone occurred a few times. This chain connects TRBV28 to TRBJ1-5, with a tentative D call TRBD1 (5 bases). CDR1 is MDHEN, CDR2 SYDVKM, per germline. CDR3 length equals 13 residues. V was pared by 5 bases and J by 5 bases, with 10 bases between. The CDR3 DNA follows: TGTGCCAGCAGTGAGGACAACTATCAGCCCCAGCATTTT. This codes for CASSEDNYQPQHF.

The V gene is TRBV2, the J gene TRBJ2-1; D is unresolved. V was cut by 6 bases and J by 5 bases, with 11 bases left in between. CDR1 is SNHLY, CDR2 FYNNEI, per germline. This CDR3 is 13 amino acids long. CDR3 bases: TGTGCCAGCAGGGGCCCCTTAAACAATGAGCAGTTCTTC. Residues: CASRGPLNNEQFF.

The chain recombines TRBV7-2 with TRBJ2-5, with unresolved D. Germline V gives CDR1 SGHTA, CDR2 FQGNSA. CDR3 size: 15 residues. V lost 4 bases, J lost 4 bases, and 16 bases lay in between. The CDR3 spells CASSSQSGMGETQYF. CDR3 bases: TGTGCCAGCAGCTCCCAAAGTGGGATGGGAGAGACCCAGTACTTC.

The genes are TRBV2 and TRBJ2-2; D is unresolved. The CDR3 runs to 14 residues. V lost 4 bases to trimming and J lost 1 base, with 7 bases between them. Germline assignment: CDR1 SNHLY and CDR2 FYNNEI. CDR3 amino acids: CASSVTGNTGELFF. CDR3 DNA sequence: TGTGCCAGCAGTGTTACTGGGAACACCGGGGAGCTGTTTTTT.

The chain combines TRBV28 with TRBJ2-7, with no clear D. Trimming cost V 6 bases and J 4 bases, with 16 bases left between them. CDR1 is MDHEN and CDR2 is SYDVKM in the germline V gene. The CDR3 spans 14 residues. This chain's CDR3 is CASSLALGGYEQYF. The CDR3 region has the DNA TGTGCCAGCAGCTTAGCCCTGGGTGGGTACGAGCAGTACTTC.

The V and J genes are TRBV7-9 and TRBJ2-7; D perhaps matches TRBD2 (5 bases). Germline lookup yields CDR1 SEHNR and CDR2 FQNEAQ (reference sequence). The CDR3 covers 15 residues. The V end was cut by 2 bases, the J end by 7 bases, with 18 bases between. CDR3 sequence (DNA): TGTGCCAGCAGCTTATCCGGAGACCCCTCGGGAGAGCAGTACTTC. As protein: CASSLSGDPSGEQYF.

The CDR3 bases are TGTGCCAGCAGCTGGGACAGAGGAACACAGTATTTT. Amino acid sequence: CASSWDRGTQYF. J is TRBJ2-3 and V is TRBV13; 7 bases line up with TRBD1. CDR1 and CDR2 (germline): PRHDT, FYEKMQ (reference sequence). V lost 4 bases to trimming and J lost 12 bases; unmatched junction nucleotides: 7. The CDR3 spans 12 residues.

This chain links TRBV2 with TRBJ2-2; D remains ambiguous. The CDR3 totals 11 residues. V was clipped by 7 bases and J by 5 bases, with 5 bases between them. CDR1 is SNHLY, CDR2 FYNNEI, per germline. Here the CDR3 DNA reads TGTGCCAGCAAAGGAACCGGGGAGCTGTTTTTT. Translating gives CASKGTGELFF.

The chain carries TRBV5-1 and TRBJ2-7; D not certain. V was pared by 5 bases and J by 3 bases, with 6 bases between. This CDR3 is built from 11 residues. CDR1 and CDR2 from the germline V gene are SGHRS and YFSETQ. CDR3 DNA: TGCGCCAGCAGAATTGGCTACGAGCAGTACTTC. This gives the protein CASRIGYEQYF.

The V and J genes are TRBV6-1 and TRBJ2-3, with a possible D match to TRBD2 (5 bases). The CDR3 is 15 residues long. V was pared by 6 bases and J by 0 bases, with 13 bases between. The germline gives CDR1 MNHNS, CDR2 SASEGT. CDR3 in amino acids: CASRDSPWSTDTQYF. CDR3 in DNA: TGTGCCAGCAGGGACTCCCCGTGGAGCACAGATACGCAGTATTTT.

The chain has TRBV27 and TRBJ2-2; 7 nucleotides agree with TRBD1. The CDR3 totals 14 residues. V lost 6 bases to trimming and J lost 6 bases; unmatched junction nucleotides: 7. Germline loops: CDR1 MNHEY, CDR2 SMNVEV (reference sequence). The CDR3 sequence is CASRTGTLPGELFF. The CDR3 nucleotides read TGTGCCAGCAGGACAGGGACCCTCCCCGGGGAGCTGTTTTTT.

This clone was observed a handful of times. The gene calls are TRBV5-1 and TRBJ2-5; D is ambiguous. The ends were cut back, 4 bases at V and 3 bases at J, with 4 bases in the middle. The V gene's germline CDR1 is SGHRS and CDR2 YFSETQ. This CDR3 is built from 11 residues. The CDR3 bases are TGCGCCAGCAGCAGAGAAGAGACCCAGTACTTC. It translates to CASSREETQYF.

The chain combines TRBV5-4 with TRBJ2-3, with D possibly matching TRBD2 (6 bases). Germline loops: CDR1 SGHNT, CDR2 YYREEE (reference sequence). The CDR3 contains 14 residues. Trimming took off 0 bases at V and 6 bases at J, with 11 bases between the two ends. The CDR3 DNA sequence: TGTGCCAGCAGCTTGGAGGGCGGAGGGGATACGCAGTATTTT. Its protein product is CASSLEGGGDTQYF.

This chain uses TRBV5-1 with TRBJ2-7; D unresolved. CDR1 SGHRS and CDR2 YFSETQ come from the germline V gene. Trimming left V 1 base short and J 3 bases short, with 11 bases between. The CDR3 length is 14 residues. The CDR3 bases are TGCGCCAGCAGCTTGAACTTGGACGTCTACGAGCAGTACTTC. It yields the protein CASSLNLDVYEQYF.

The chain couples TRBV6-1 to TRBJ1-4; D possibly corresponds to TRBD1 (6 bases). Germline loops: CDR1 MNHNS, CDR2 SASEGT. V was cut by 4 bases and J by 0 bases, with 12 bases left in between. The CDR3 is made up of 16 amino acids. The CDR3 sequence: CASSGDRTPTNEKLFF. DNA of the CDR3: TGTGCCAGCAGTGGTGACAGGACCCCAACTAATGAAAAACTGTTTTTT.

The chain employs TRBV4-1 and TRBJ1-1; D is uncertain. The CDR3 loop spans 15 amino acids. Trimming took off 3 bases at V and 1 base at J, with 12 bases between the two ends. The germline CDR1 and CDR2 sequences are MGHRA and YSYEKL. This CDR3 reads CASSQPGRANTEAFF. The DNA for the CDR3 is TGCGCCAGCAGCCAGCCGGGTAGGGCGAACACTGAAGCTTTCTTT.

This rearrangement joins TRBV9 to TRBJ2-2, with TRBD2 as a possible D gene (5 bases). Germline V gene data show CDR1 as SGDLS and CDR2 as YYNGEE. The CDR3 loop spans 15 amino acids. V was clipped by 0 bases and J by 6 bases, with 12 bases between them. As DNA, the CDR3 is TGTGCCAGCAGCGTAGGGCTAGCTGGGGCCGGGGAGCTGTTTTTT. It codes for CASSVGLAGAGELFF.

The rearrangement joins TRBV7-9 to TRBJ1-4; TRBD1 is a possible D gene (6 bases). Trimming took off 4 bases at V and 0 bases at J, with 9 bases between the two ends. The germline gives CDR1 SEHNR, CDR2 FQNEAQ (reference sequence). The CDR3 has 15 residues. CDR3 in amino acids: CASSSGGTTNEKLFF. The CDR3 DNA follows: TGTGCCAGCAGCTCCGGGGGCACAACTAATGAAAAACTGTTTTTT.

The sample holds one count of this clone. The V call is TRBV15, the J call TRBJ2-1; tentatively, D is TRBD1 or TRBD2 (6 bases each). CDR1 and CDR2 (germline): LNHNV, YYDKDF (reference sequence). The V end was cut by 8 bases, the J end by 0 bases, with 14 bases between. There are 15 residues in the CDR3. CDR3 in DNA: TGTGCCACCGAACCTGGGGGGCCCTCCTACAATGAGCAGTTCTTC. It is translated as CATEPGGPSYNEQFF.